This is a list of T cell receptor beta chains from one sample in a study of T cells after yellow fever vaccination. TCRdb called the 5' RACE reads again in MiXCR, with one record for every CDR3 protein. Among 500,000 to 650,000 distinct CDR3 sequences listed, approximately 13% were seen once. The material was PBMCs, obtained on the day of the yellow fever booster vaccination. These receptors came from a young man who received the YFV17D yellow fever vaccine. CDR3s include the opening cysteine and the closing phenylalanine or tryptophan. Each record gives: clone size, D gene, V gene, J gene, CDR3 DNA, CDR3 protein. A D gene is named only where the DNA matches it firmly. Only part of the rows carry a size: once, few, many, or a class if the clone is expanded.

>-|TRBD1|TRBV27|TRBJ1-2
TGTGCCAGCAGTTCGGGACAGGGCCCCAGATTCTATGGCTACACCTTC
CASSSGQGPRFYGYTF
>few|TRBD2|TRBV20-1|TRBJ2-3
TGCAGTGCTACAAGTCCCGGGACTAGCGGGAGGCGGACAGATACGCAGTATTTT
CSATSPGTSGRRTDTQYF
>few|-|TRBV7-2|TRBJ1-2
TGTGCCAGCAGCTCTTTCAGGGGAGCTAACTATGGCTACACCTTC
CASSSFRGANYGYTF
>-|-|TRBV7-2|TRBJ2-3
TGTGCCAGCAGCTTAAATCTCGGGGGGACAACAGATACGCAGTATTTT
CASSLNLGGTTDTQYF
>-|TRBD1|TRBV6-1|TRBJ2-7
TGTGCCAGCGCTACAGGGGCAGGTGGATCCTTCGAGCAGTACTTC
CASATGAGGSFEQYF
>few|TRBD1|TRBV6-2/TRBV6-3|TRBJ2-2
TGTGCCAGCCAGAGGGACAGGGCTAACACCGGGGAGCTGTTTTTT
CASQRDRANTGELFF
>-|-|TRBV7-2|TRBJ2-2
TGTGCCAGCAGCCTTCTAGTCAAGGGCACCGGGGAGCTGTTTTTT
CASSLLVKGTGELFF
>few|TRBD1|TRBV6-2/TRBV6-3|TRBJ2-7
TGTGCCAGCAGAAATCCGGGACAGGGCGCCTACGAGCAGTACTTC
CASRNPGQGAYEQYF
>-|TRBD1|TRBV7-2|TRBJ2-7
TGTGCCAGCAGCTTAGCAGTCGACAGGGGGTATTGGGAGCAGTACTTC
CASSLAVDRGYWEQYF
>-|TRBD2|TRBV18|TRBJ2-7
TGTGCCAGCTCACGAGGACTGGTCGGGAGGTGGGAGCAGTACTTC
CASSRGLVGRWEQYF
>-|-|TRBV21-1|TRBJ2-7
TGTGCCAGCAGCAAAGAGATTTTCGGACAGGAATCCTACGAGCAGTACTTC
CASSKEIFGQESYEQYF
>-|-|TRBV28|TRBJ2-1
TGTGCCAGCAGGGACGGGAGCTCCTACAATGAGCAGTTCTTC
CASRDGSSYNEQFF
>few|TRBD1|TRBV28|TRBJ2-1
TGTGCCAGCAGTTTAGGGACAGGGTACGATGAGCAGTTCTTC
CASSLGTGYDEQFF
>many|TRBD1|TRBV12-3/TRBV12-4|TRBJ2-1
TGTGCCAGCAGTTTCGCCGGGACAGGCGACTACAATGAGCAGTTCTTC
CASSFAGTGDYNEQFF
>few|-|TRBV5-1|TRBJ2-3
TGCGCCAGCAGCTCCCAGGGAAGAAGCACAGATACGCAGTATTTT
CASSSQGRSTDTQYF
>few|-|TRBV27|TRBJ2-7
TGTGCCAGCTCAACACCGGGACAAAAACAATACGAGCAGTACTTC
CASSTPGQKQYEQYF
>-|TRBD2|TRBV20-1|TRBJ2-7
TGCAGTGCTCCGGGACTAGCGGCATCCCACGAGCAGTACTTC
CSAPGLAASHEQYF
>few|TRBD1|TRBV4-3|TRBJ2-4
TGCGCCAGCAGTCGACAGGGGGCTGACATTCAGTACTTC
CASSRQGADIQYF
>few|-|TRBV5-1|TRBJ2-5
TGCGCCAGCAGCCAGGTGGCAGCCCAAGAGACCCAGTACTTC
CASSQVAAQETQYF
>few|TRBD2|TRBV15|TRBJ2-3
TGTGCCACCAGCAGAGACTCTAGCGGGAGCACAGATACGCAGTATTTT
CATSRDSSGSTDTQYF
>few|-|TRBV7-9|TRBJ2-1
TGTGCCAGCAGCTCGTCGCTGCCGGGTATCAATGAGCAGTTCTTC
CASSSSLPGINEQFF
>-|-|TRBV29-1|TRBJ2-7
TGCAGCGTTGAACGAACAGAGGACCACGAGCAGTACTTC
CSVERTEDHEQYF
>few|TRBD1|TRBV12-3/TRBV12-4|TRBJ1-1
TGTGCCAGCAGTTTAGAGCAGGGGGTGGGTAACACTGAAGCTTTCTTT
CASSLEQGVGNTEAFF
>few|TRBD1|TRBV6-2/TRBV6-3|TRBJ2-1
TGTGCCAGCAGCCCCGACAGGGCCCTAGTTTGGCAGTTCTTC
CASSPDRALVWQFF
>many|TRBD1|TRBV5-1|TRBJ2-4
TGCGCCAGCAGCTTTATAGGACAGGGGTCAAACATTCAGTACTTC
CASSFIGQGSNIQYF
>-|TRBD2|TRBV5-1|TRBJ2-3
TGCGCCAGCAGCCGTATTAGCGGGAGCGGCACAGATACGCAGTATTTT
CASSRISGSGTDTQYF
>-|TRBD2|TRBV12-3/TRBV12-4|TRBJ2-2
TGTGCCAGCAGTGAAGTAGCGGGGATGATCACCGGGGAGCTGTTTTTT
CASSEVAGMITGELFF
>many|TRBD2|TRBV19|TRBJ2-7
TGTGCCAGTGGGACTAGCGGGAGCTACGAGCAGTACTTC
CASGTSGSYEQYF
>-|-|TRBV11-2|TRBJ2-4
TGTGCCAGCAGCTTAGTGGGCTATCGAGCCAAAAACATTCAGTACTTC
CASSLVGYRAKNIQYF
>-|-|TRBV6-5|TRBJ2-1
TGTGCCAGCAGTTACCAGGGGGGGGCAAATGAGCAGTTCTTC
CASSYQGGANEQFF
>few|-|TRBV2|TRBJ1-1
TGTGCCAGGACGATGGGCACTGAAGCTTTCTTT
CARTMGTEAFF
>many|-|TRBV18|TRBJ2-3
TGTGCCAGCTCACCATTGGTAACAGGGAGCACAGATACGCAGTATTTT
CASSPLVTGSTDTQYF
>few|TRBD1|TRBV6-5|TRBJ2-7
TGTGCCAGCAGTTACCTGGACAGGACCTACGAGCAGTACTTC
CASSYLDRTYEQYF
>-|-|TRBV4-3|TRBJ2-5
TGCGCCAGCAGCCAAGACGGGGTGCCCCAGTACTTC
CASSQDGVPQYF
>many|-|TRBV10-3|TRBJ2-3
TGTGCCATCAGTGGGGATAACACAGATACGCAGTATTTT
CAISGDNTDTQYF
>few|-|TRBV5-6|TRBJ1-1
TGTGCCAGCAGCTTGAATCGGGCTGAAGCTTTCTTT
CASSLNRAEAFF
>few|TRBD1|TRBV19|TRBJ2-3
TGTGCCACCAAGAAAGGGGACAGGGCGGCAGATACGCAGTATTTT
CATKKGDRAADTQYF
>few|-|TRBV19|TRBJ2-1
TGTGCCAGTAGTGATTCCGTAGAGGGCAATCTCATCGATGAGCAGTTCTTC
CASSDSVEGNLIDEQFF
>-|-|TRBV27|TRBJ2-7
TGTGCCAGCAGTTTACTGGTGGATGGCGAGCAGTACTTC
CASSLLVDGEQYF
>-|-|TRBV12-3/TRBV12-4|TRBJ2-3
TGTGCCAGCACTACTCAAGATACGCAGTATTTT
CASTTQDTQYF
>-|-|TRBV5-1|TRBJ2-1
TGCGCCAGCAGCTTGGAATCCCCCCTCAATGAGCAGTTCTTC
CASSLESPLNEQFF
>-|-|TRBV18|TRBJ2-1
TGTGCCAGCCACCGACCGTCGGGGCCCAATGAGCAGTTCTTC
CASHRPSGPNEQFF
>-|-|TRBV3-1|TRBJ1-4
TGTGCCAGCAGCCATCTGCAGGGACGTAGTGAACTGTTTTTT
CASSHLQGRSELFF
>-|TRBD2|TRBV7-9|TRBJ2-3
TGTGCCAGCGGGCTAGCGGGAGGAGATACGCAGTATTTT
CASGLAGGDTQYF
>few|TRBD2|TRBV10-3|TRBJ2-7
TGTGCCATCAGAGATGTAGCGGGAGTTTGCGAGCAGTACTTC
CAIRDVAGVCEQYF